This T cell receptor beta chain stems from a study of control samples from healthy donors and cancer patients. The CDR3 spans 17 residues. Trimming left V 2 bases short and J 5 bases short, with 18 bases between. CDR1 and CDR2 (germline): MNHNS, SASEGT. Produced via immunoSEQ multiplex PCR; TCRdb's table is partial and in-frame only. The repertoire holds 100,000 to 150,000 clones, with 80% to 95% as singletons. This clone was seen a single time. The rearrangement uses TRBV6-1 and TRBJ1-4; D possibly corresponds to TRBD1 (5 bases). The receptor was derived from a man aged 18 to 29 in good health. Source material: blood. CDR3 sequence reads: CASSEIFRAGYNEKLFF. The CDR3 nucleotides read TGTGCCAGCAGTGAAATTTTTAGGGCAGGGTACAATGAAAAACTGTTTTTT.